Shown below are 26 T cell receptor beta chains from a single sample sequenced in a study of blood T cell repertoires in COVID-19 (dated by TCRdb to about 2020). The library was built by means of the immunoSEQ multiplex PCR assay. TCRdb retrieved this table from immuneACCESS and kept in-frame rearrangements only. Not all clones are present; in checked studies, unresolved V genes account for under half, and no reason is known for the remainder. This sample holds 90,000 to 110,000 clones; 80% were observed only once. Clones ranked in the top ten supply around 4% of the sample. The sequenced sample consisted of peripheral blood. Receptors were obtained from a human donor in a cohort sampled during active or convalescent COVID-19.

This sequence joins TRBV4-1 and TRBJ1-2; D unclear. CDR1 is MGHRA, CDR2 YSYEKL, per germline. V gave up 0 bases and J gave up 3 bases, with 5 bases separating them. CDR3 length: 13 residues. CDR3 in amino acids: CASSQDGYYGYTF. The CDR3 DNA sequence: TGCGCCAGCAGCCAAGACGGGTACTATGGCTACACCTTC.

This sequence joins TRBV6-2 or TRBV6-3 and TRBJ2-1, with 12 nucleotides matching TRBD2. V shed 2 bases, J shed 8 bases, and the junction held 19 bases outside the gene matches. The CDR3 sequence is 20 residues long. CDR1 and CDR2 (germline): MNHEY, SVGEGT. The CDR3 region has the DNA TGTGCCAGCAGTTACCCCCGGGCTAGCGGGAGGGCCGGGTTTTTAGATGAGCAGTTCTTC. Translating it yields CASSYPRASGRAGFLDEQFF.

The gene calls are TRBV7-9 and TRBJ1-3, with D perhaps matching TRBD1 (5 bases). The CDR3 covers 14 residues. Trimming removed 8 bases from V and 0 bases from J, with 11 bases in between. Looked up from germline, CDR1 is SEHNR and CDR2 is FQNEAQ (reference sequence). CDR3 sequence (DNA): TGTGCCAGCGGGGGGTCGGCCTCTGGAAACACCATATATTTT. Its translation is CASGGSASGNTIYF. Supplemented by reference TRBV7-9 and TRBJ1-3, the full variable domain reads DTGVSQNPRHKITKRGQNVTFRCDPISEHNRLYWYRQTLGQGPEFLTYFQNEAQLEKSRLLSDRFSAERPKGSFSTLEIQRTEQGDSAMYLCASGGSASGNTIYFGEGSWLTVV.

The J gene is TRBJ1-3, the V gene TRBV2; D is possibly TRBD1 (5 bases). This CDR3 is built from 15 residues. Germline assignment: CDR1 SNHLY and CDR2 FYNNEI. V was clipped by 7 bases and J by 2 bases, with 15 bases between them. For the CDR3, the DNA is TGTGCCAGCACCTGGACACCTGCTCCTGGAAACACCATATATTTT. Protein sequence: CASTWTPAPGNTIYF.

This clone has just one count. V and J are TRBV9 and TRBJ2-2; 9 nucleotides agree with TRBD1. CDR3 length: 16 amino acids. The V segment lost 5 bases and the J segment 7 bases; nucleotides outside the gene matches: 12. CDR1 and CDR2 (germline): SGDLS, YYNGEE. For the CDR3, the DNA is TGTGCCAGCAGTTTGTCCCGGGACAGGGAAGGCGGGGAGCTGTTTTTT. Amino acid sequence: CASSLSRDREGGELFF.

This chain joins TRBV9 and TRBJ1-3, with D uncertain. Trimming took off 3 bases at V and 2 bases at J, with 15 bases between the two ends. This CDR3 comprises 16 residues. From germline, CDR1 is SGDLS and CDR2 YYNGEE. CDR3 region: CASSEPGSRAGNTIYF. The DNA of the CDR3 is TGTGCCAGCAGCGAACCCGGGAGCCGAGCTGGAAACACCATATATTTT.

This chain links TRBV7-8 with TRBJ2-7, with D possibly TRBD1 on 5 matching bases. The CDR3 is made up of 16 amino acids. The germline V gene has CDR1 SGHVS and CDR2 FQNEAQ. Trimming shortened V by 1 base and J by 3 bases, and 16 bases separated the two germline ends. Here the CDR3 DNA reads TGTGCCAGCAGCTTAGTAGGTCAGGGAATGATCTACGAGCAGTACTTC. It translates to CASSLVGQGMIYEQYF.

The V call is TRBV4-3, the J call TRBJ2-3; D is perhaps TRBD2 (5 bases). The CDR3 is 14 amino acids. The V end lost 3 bases, the J end lost 2 bases, and 9 bases lay between the germline ends. CDR1 and CDR2 (germline): LGHNA, YSLEER. This CDR3 reads CASSHGVHTDTQYF. CDR3 nucleotide sequence: TGCGCCAGCAGCCACGGGGTCCACACAGATACGCAGTATTTT.

As regards this clone: One end of the junction varies from germline; a read error may be responsible. The chain combines TRBV19 with TRBJ1-5; the D gene is possibly TRBD1 (5 bases). Germline CDR1 LNHDA, CDR2 SQIVND (reference sequence). The CDR3 covers 15 residues. CDR3 coding DNA: TGCGCAACGGGAGGGGCGGTGAGGAGCAATCAGCCCCAGCATTTT. Residues: CATGGAVRSNQPQHF.

The chain carries TRBV11-2 and TRBJ2-5, with 10 bases that match TRBD2. V trimming: 0 bases; J trimming: 3 bases; junction bases outside the gene matches: 4. This CDR3 is 16 amino acids long. Germline V CDR1 and CDR2: SGHAT, FQNNGV. The CDR3 sequence is CASSLDSLAGEETQYF. The CDR3 DNA reads as TGTGCCAGCAGCTTAGATTCCCTAGCGGGGGAAGAGACCCAGTACTTC.

V usage is TRBV11-2 and J usage is TRBJ1-4; TRBD1 might be the D (5 bases). The CDR3 contains 15 residues. Germline loops: CDR1 SGHAT, CDR2 FQNNGV. V lost 3 bases and J lost 12, with 20 bases in between. The CDR3: CASSFFPGPGGELFF. DNA for the CDR3: TGTGCCAGCAGCTTTTTTCCAGGGCCCGGGGGGGAACTGTTTTTT.

This rearrangement joins TRBV19 to TRBJ1-1, with D unresolved. This CDR3 comprises 15 residues. Germline CDR1 LNHDA, CDR2 SQIVND (reference sequence). V lost 4 bases to trimming and J lost 2 bases, with 14 bases between them. The CDR3 region is CASSTVVGPNTEAFF. The CDR3 bases are TGTGCCAGTAGTACAGTGGTTGGGCCTAACACTGAAGCTTTCTTT.

The chain uses TRBV12-1 and TRBJ2-7; the table's D gene call, TRBD1, was not cross checked with the DNA. TRBV12-1 is labeled a pseudogene. The length of the CDR3 is 16 residues. In nucleotides, the CDR3 is TGTGCCAGCAGCTTTGCGCGGCCTCACCAGGGCTACGAGCAGTACTTC. Encoded protein: CASSFARPHQGYEQYF.

The V call is TRBV28, the J call TRBJ2-3; perhaps TRBD2 as D (6 bases). The CDR3 contains 16 residues. V was clipped by 4 bases and J by 4 bases, with 18 bases between them. Germline V lookup: CDR1 MDHEN, CDR2 SYDVKM. DNA for the CDR3: TGTGCCAGCAGTTCCATCGGACTACGCCGTTCAGATACGCAGTATTTT. Residues: CASSSIGLRRSDTQYF. The full variable domain, with the rest looked up from reference TRBV28 and TRBJ2-3, is DVKVTQSSRYLVKRTGEKVFLECVQDMDHENMFWYRQDPGLGLRLIYFSYDVKMKEKGDIPEGYSVSREKKERFSLILESASTNQTSMYLCASSSIGLRRSDTQYFGPGTRLTVL.

The CDR3 bases are TGTGCCAGCAGTTCGTATTCCAGGGATCAGCCCCAGCATTTT. As protein: CASSSYSRDQPQHF. V usage is TRBV28 and J usage is TRBJ1-5; perhaps TRBD1 as D (5 bases). CDR1 MDHEN and CDR2 SYDVKM come from the germline V gene. This CDR3 comprises 14 residues. V was pared by 4 bases and J by 5 bases, with 12 bases between.

The chain couples TRBV19 to TRBJ1-5; D uncertain. Trimming shortened V by 7 bases and J by 2 bases, and 21 bases separated the two germline ends. CDR1 and CDR2 from the germline V gene are LNHDA and SQIVND (reference sequence). This CDR3 contains 17 residues. The CDR3 sequence is CASIGHTEDRGNQPQHF. The CDR3 nucleotides are TGTGCCAGTATTGGCCATACGGAGGATCGGGGCAATCAGCCCCAGCATTTT. The complete variable domain, with remaining parts taken from reference TRBV19 and TRBJ1-5, reads DGGITQSPKYLFRKEGQNVTLSCEQNLNHDAMYWYRQDPGQGLRLIYYSQIVNDFQKGDIAEGYSVSREKKESFPLTVTSAQKNPTAFYLCASIGHTEDRGNQPQHFGDGTRLSIL.

This chain joins TRBV5-1 and TRBJ2-7; D is unclear. The ends were cut back, 3 bases at V and 5 bases at J, with 15 bases in the middle. In germline, CDR1 is SGHRS, CDR2 YFSETQ. This CDR3 contains 14 residues. DNA of the CDR3: TGCGCCAGCAGCTCCAACCACCCTATGGACGAGCAGTACTTC. Amino acid sequence: CASSSNHPMDEQYF.

The chain recombines TRBV29-1 with TRBJ2-2; no reliable D call. Between the trimmed V and J ends, which lost 4 bases and 7 bases, there was a span of 10 bases. Germline CDR1 SQVTM, CDR2 ANQGSEA. This CDR3 region has 12 residues. The CDR3 DNA reads TGCAGCGTTGTGCGGCAAAGCGGGGAGCTGTTTTTT. Its protein product is CSVVRQSGELFF.

The genes are TRBV3-1 (or the pseudogene TRBV3-2) and TRBJ2-1, with 8 bases matching TRBD2. Germline CDR1 is LGHDT and CDR2 is YNNKEL (reference sequence). The CDR3 is made up of 16 amino acids. Trimming took 0 bases from V and 6 from J; bases not matched to a gene: 7. The CDR3 loop is CASSQDRTSWRNEQFF. The CDR3 DNA reads TGTGCCAGCAGCCAAGACCGGACTAGCTGGCGCAATGAGCAGTTCTTC.

CDR3: CASSLRGVSDTQYF. CDR3 sequence (DNA): TGTGCCAGCAGCTTGCGGGGCGTGTCGGATACGCAGTATTTT. The J gene is TRBJ2-3, the V gene TRBV7-3; D perhaps matches TRBD2 (6 bases). V lost 3 bases to trimming and J lost 6 bases, with 13 bases between them. CDR1 SGHTA and CDR2 FQGTGA come from the germline V gene. This CDR3 has 14 amino acids.

The V call is TRBV5-1, the J call TRBJ2-6, with no clear D. The CDR3 loop spans 15 amino acids. The V and J ends lost 1 base and 1 base respectively, with 6 bases between them. Per the germline V gene, CDR1 is SGHRS and CDR2 is YFSETQ. The CDR3 nucleotides are TGCGCCAGCAGCTTGTACTGGTCTGGGGCCAACGTCCTGACTTTC. It yields the protein CASSLYWSGANVLTF.

The chain uses TRBV28 and TRBJ1-5; 8 nucleotides line up with TRBD1. Trimming took 5 bases from V and 6 from J; bases not matched to a gene: 12. The CDR3 has 16 amino acids. CDR1 and CDR2 from the germline V gene are MDHEN and SYDVKM. In DNA, the CDR3 is TGTGCCAGCAGTAGATCCGGGACAGGTTCAGGTCAGCCCCAGCATTTT. Translated, it gives CASSRSGTGSGQPQHF.

This rearrangement joins TRBV19 to TRBJ1-5; no clear D gene. The CDR3 sequence is 14 residues long. Germline CDR1 and CDR2: LNHDA and SQIVND (reference sequence). The ends were cut back, 5 bases at V and 6 bases at J, with 14 bases in the middle. CDR3 in DNA: TGTGCCAGTAGTGGTCCCGGGGTCGGTCAGCCCCAGCATTTT. Protein sequence: CASSGPGVGQPQHF.

The chain has TRBV1 and TRBJ1-5; TRBD1 was called by the table and not checked on the DNA. TRBV1 is tagged as a pseudogene. The CDR3 totals 16 residues. CDR3 loop: CTSSQDPGTADQPQHF. The CDR3 DNA is TGCACCAGCAGCCAAGATCCCGGGACAGCGGATCAGCCCCAGCATTTT.

This clone has only a few counts. The gene calls are TRBV27 and TRBJ1-2; 11 bases line up with TRBD1. This CDR3 is 15 amino acids long. J gave up 4 bases and V 2 bases, and 3 bases lay outside the gene matches. Per the germline V gene, CDR1 is MNHEY and CDR2 is SMNVEV (reference sequence). The CDR3 region has the DNA TGTGCCAGCAGTTTACTAGGGACAGGGGGCTATGGCTACACCTTC. Translation gives CASSLLGTGGYGYTF.

The chain combines TRBV6-5 with TRBJ2-5; 8 nucleotides agree with TRBD2. Germline V gives CDR1 MNHEY, CDR2 SVGAGI. CDR3 length: 14 amino acids. V trimming: 7 bases; J trimming: 5 bases; junction bases outside the gene matches: 9. The CDR3 DNA reads as TGTGCCAGCAACGGGGCGGGAGGACGTGAGACCCAGTACTTC. Protein: CASNGAGGRETQYF.